What follows are 7 T cell receptor beta chains derived from one specimen sequenced in a study of T cells expressing NK-cell markers. TCRdb reprocessed the 5' RACE reads, keeping one entry per CDR3 protein, no DNA. The sample has 500,000 to 700,000 distinct CDR3 sequences, and its top ten clones hold approximately 3.6%. The sample taken for sequencing was blood T cells: a sorted CD56 or NKG2C T cell subset, CD4+ or CD8+ T cells, or bulk PBMC T cells (not recorded which). These TCRs come from a man aged 18 to 30 in good health.

The chain carries TRBV10-3 and TRBJ2-1. CDR3 length: 13 residues. Germline loops: CDR1 ENHRY, CDR2 SYGVKD. This chain's CDR3 is CAIGLTDYNEQFF.

CDR3 region: CSARPRTGGDTQYF. The rearrangement links TRBV20-1 to TRBJ2-3; without DNA, the TCRdb call of TRBD2 cannot be checked. This CDR3 has 14 amino acids. Per germline, CDR1 DFQATT and CDR2 SNEGSKA (reference sequence).

This chain links TRBV5-1 with TRBJ2-1; TCRdb calls TRBD1, which cannot be checked without DNA. Germline values: CDR1 SGHRS, CDR2 YFSETQ. The CDR3 spans 17 residues. This chain's CDR3 is CASSPRPGYPLFNEQFF.

This sequence joins TRBV5-6 and TRBJ2-7; as DNA is missing, the TRBD1 call by TCRdb cannot be tested. Germline CDR1 and CDR2: SGHDT and YYEEEE. The CDR3 covers 14 residues. The CDR3 reads CASSFLGRGYEQYF.

This chain connects TRBV29-1 to TRBJ2-1; absent DNA, TCRdb's TRBD1 call cannot be checked. Germline CDR1 is SQVTM and CDR2 is ANQGSEA. The length of the CDR3 is 13 residues. CDR3 sequence reads: CSVEVSGWREQFF.

The rearrangement joins TRBV5-1 to TRBJ2-5. Germline-derived CDR1 and CDR2 are SGHRS and YFSETQ. The CDR3 extends over 14 amino acids. The CDR3 is CASKQLSVQETQYF. Full variable domain (missing parts from reference TRBV5-1 and TRBJ2-5): KAGVTQTPRYLIKTRGQQVTLSCSPISGHRSVSWYQQTPGQGLQFLFEYFSETQRNKGNFPGRFSGRQFSNSRSEMNVSTLELGDSALYLCASKQLSVQETQYFGPGTRLLVL.

This chain links TRBV12-3 or TRBV12-4 with TRBJ2-7. This CDR3 is 14 amino acids long. Here the CDR3 reads CAMNERTITYEQYF.